A single TCR beta chain is shown here with its context. One end of the junction fails to match germline, which may point to a read error. The data belong to a study of blood T cell repertoires in COVID-19. This CDR3 spans 16 amino acids. The germline gives CDR1 SGHDT, CDR2 YYEEEE. Measured with immunoSEQ multiplex PCR; TCRdb has only the in-frame clones, and not every one. The sample contains approximately 230,000 clones, over 75% of which appear only once. Sequencing was performed on peripheral blood. The gene calls are TRBV5-6 and TRBJ2-2, with TRBD2 matching over 7 bases. The origin of this receptor is a woman in her thirties or forties who had recovered from COVID-19. CDR3 residues: CASTLGDYPFTGELFF. The CDR3 DNA sequence: TGTGCCAGCACCTTGGGGGACTACCCGTTCACCGGGGAGCTGTTTTTT.